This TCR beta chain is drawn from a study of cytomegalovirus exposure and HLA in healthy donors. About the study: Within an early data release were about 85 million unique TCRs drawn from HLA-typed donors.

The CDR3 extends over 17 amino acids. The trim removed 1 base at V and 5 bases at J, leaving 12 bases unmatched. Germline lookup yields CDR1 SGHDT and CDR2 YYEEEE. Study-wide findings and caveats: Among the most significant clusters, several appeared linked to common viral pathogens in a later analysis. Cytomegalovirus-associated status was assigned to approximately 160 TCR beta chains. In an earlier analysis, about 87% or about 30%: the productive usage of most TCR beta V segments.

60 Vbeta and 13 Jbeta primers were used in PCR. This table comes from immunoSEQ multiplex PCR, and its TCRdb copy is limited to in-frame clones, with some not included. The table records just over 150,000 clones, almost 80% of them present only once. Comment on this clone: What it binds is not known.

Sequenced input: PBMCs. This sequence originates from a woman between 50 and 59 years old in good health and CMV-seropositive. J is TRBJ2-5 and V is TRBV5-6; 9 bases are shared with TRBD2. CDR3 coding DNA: TGTGCCAGCAGCTTGTTTCAGGCGGGAGGGCCCGGGGAGACCCAGTACTTC. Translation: CASSLFQAGGPGETQYF.